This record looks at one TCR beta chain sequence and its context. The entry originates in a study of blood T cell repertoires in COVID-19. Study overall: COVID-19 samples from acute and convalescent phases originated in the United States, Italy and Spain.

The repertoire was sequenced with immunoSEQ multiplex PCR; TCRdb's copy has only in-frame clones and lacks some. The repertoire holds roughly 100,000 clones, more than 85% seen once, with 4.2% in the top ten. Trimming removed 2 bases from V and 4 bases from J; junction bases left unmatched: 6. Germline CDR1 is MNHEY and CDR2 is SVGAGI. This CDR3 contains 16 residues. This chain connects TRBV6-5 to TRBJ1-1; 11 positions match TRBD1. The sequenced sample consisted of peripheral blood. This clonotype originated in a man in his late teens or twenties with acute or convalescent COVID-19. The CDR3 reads CASSYIPGTGGTEAFF. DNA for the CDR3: TGTGCCAGCAGTTACATTCCCGGGACAGGGGGCACTGAAGCTTTCTTT.